The T cell receptor (beta chain) under discussion was sequenced for a study of blood T cell repertoires in COVID-19 (TCRdb year 2020). Regarding the study in general: Samples covering the acute and convalescent phases of COVID-19 were provided by collaborators in the United States, Italy and Spain. The samples were drawn from two sources: the first 160 participants of the ongoing ImmuneRACE study, and about 1,300 subjects contributed by 6 global collaborators. Sample metadata almost always included a de-identified subject ID, COVID-19 status, age in years and sex. Where available, HLA class I and class II types were obtained from metadata supplied by the sample provider rather than from assay-based typing. The prospective study material was composed of cDNA or gDNA derived from T cells, B-cell-depleted T cells, or PBMCs. A freely available public database, intended as a resource for researchers studying the immune response to SARS-CoV-2, is where the repertoires were released. The dataset comprised deeply sampled blood TCRbeta repertoires from subjects exposed to, actively infected with, or recovered from COVID-19.

TCRbeta CDR3 regions were amplified from genomic DNA by means of the immunoSEQ Assay, a bias-controlled multiplex PCR. The authors processed their data as follows. Nucleated cell counts per sample were estimated from amplification of reference gene primers within the assay. To quantify the absolute abundance of each unique TCRbeta CDR3 rearrangement, sequence reads were collapsed and filtered. For each sample, productive Simpson clonality was calculated as the square root of Simpson's diversity index across productive rearrangements. Here the immuneACCESS table is served through TCRdb, limited to in-frame sequences with V and J called. Missing clones are a known gap in these copies; in checked studies unresolved V genes cover under half, and the rest lacks a known reason. The D gene and trimming were derived from the DNA, and the V and J assignments and clone size from that table. This sample is represented by about 74,000 clones; 90% of them were singletons. The ten largest make up about 1.5% of the sample.

A remark on this clone: The antigen this receptor binds is unknown. Per-nucleotide qualities are absent, and no much larger clonotype sits a single base away.

Whole blood was collected in K2EDTA tubes by collaborating institutions according to the institutions' own protocols. For TCRbeta analysis, collaborators shipped samples in one of three forms: frozen whole blood, isolated PBMCs, or DNA extracted from either of those sample types. The germline V gene specifies SGHVS as CDR1 and FNYEAQ as CDR2. V and J are trimmed by 0 bases and 6 bases, and the gene matches miss 5 bases of the junction. Taken from cysteine to phenylalanine, the CDR3 has 15 residues. Only CDR3 DNA is held: 45 bases, read in frame from base 1. Overall results and qualifications from the work: How much clinical and demographic metadata was included differed by source and by participant, and the metadata was provided uncurated.

The clonotype comes from a man aged 50 or older with acute or convalescent COVID-19. Material: peripheral blood. The chain is assembled from TRBV7-6 and TRBJ2-1; 7 bases in between match TRBD1. The CDR3 protein: CASSLATGVGNEQFF. The nucleotide sequence is given as TGTGCCAGCAGCTTAGCCACAGGGGTGGGCAATGAGCAGTTCTTC.